Shown below are 8 T cell receptor beta chains from a single sample sequenced in a study of beta chain features in type 1 diabetes. Reverse transcription of all isolated RNA meant that expressed TCRB transcripts were sequenced. The repertoire was sequenced with immunoSEQ multiplex PCR; TCRdb's copy has only in-frame clones and lacks some. Among about 470,000 clones, roughly 30% were seen once, and the ten largest hold about 0.06%. Sequences were obtained from naive CD4+ T cells from blood. All receptors come from a man between 18 and 35 years old in good health.

The chain recombines TRBV4-3 with TRBJ1-1; unclear D gene. The CDR3 length is 12 residues. Trimming shortened V by 2 bases and J by 6 bases, and 7 bases separated the two germline ends. CDR1 is LGHNA, CDR2 YSLEER, per germline. This CDR3 reads CASSQFRSEAFF. The CDR3, as DNA: TGCGCCAGCAGCCAATTCCGCTCTGAAGCTTTCTTT.

This chain connects TRBV29-1 to TRBJ1-1; 8 nucleotides match TRBD1. This CDR3 has 12 residues. With 7 bases clipped from V and 1 base from J, the junction kept 2 bases outside the gene matches. Looked up from germline, CDR1 is SQVTM and CDR2 is ANQGSEA. The DNA for the CDR3 is TGCAGCGGAGGGACAGGGAACACTGAAGCTTTCTTT. Translated, it gives CSGGTGNTEAFF.

This clone was found a few times. V and J are TRBV7-9 and TRBJ2-3; D unclear. The CDR3 totals 17 residues. V was trimmed by 1 base and J by 8 bases, leaving 22 bases between them. Germline CDR1 and CDR2: SEHNR and FQNEAQ (reference sequence). The DNA of the CDR3 is TGTGCCAGCAGCTTAGGGTCGGGCTACCTAGGTGGTGGTACGCAGTATTTT. It specifies CASSLGSGYLGGGTQYF. Together with reference TRBV7-9 and TRBJ2-3, the CDR3 gives the full variable domain: DTGVSQNPRHKITKRGQNVTFRCDPISEHNRLYWYRQTLGQGPEFLTYFQNEAQLEKSRLLSDRFSAERPKGSFSTLEIQRTEQGDSAMYLCASSLGSGYLGGGTQYFGPGTRLTVL.

The chain combines TRBV25-1 with TRBJ2-7; TRBD2 matches 8 bases. The CDR3 has 15 amino acids. Germline V lookup: CDR1 MGHDK, CDR2 SYGVNS. Losses at the gene ends were 6 bases for V and 7 bases for J; bases not matched to a gene: 14. The DNA for the CDR3 is TGTGCCAGCAGCGACCCGGGACTAGATACGCGAGAGCAGTACTTC. The encoded protein is CASSDPGLDTREQYF.

The CDR3 bases are TGTGCCAGCAGCTTAGATTTTGGACTAGTCTACGAGCAGTACTTC. Amino acid sequence: CASSLDFGLVYEQYF. The chain is built from TRBV7-9 and TRBJ2-7, with 7 nucleotides matching TRBD2. V was clipped by 1 base and J by 3 bases; unmatched bases: 6. Germline-derived CDR1 and CDR2 are SEHNR and FQNEAQ (reference sequence). CDR3 size: 15 residues.

The J gene is TRBJ1-1, the V gene TRBV29-1; the D gene is possibly TRBD1 (6 bases). Trimming shortened V by 7 bases and J by 2 bases, and 14 bases separated the two germline ends. The CDR3 runs 13 residues. Per germline, CDR1 SQVTM and CDR2 ANQGSEA. The CDR3 region has the DNA TGCAGCGGCCGGGACACCTTAAACACTGAAGCTTTCTTT. This gives the protein CSGRDTLNTEAFF.

In its sample, this clone was seen a few times. In nucleotides, the CDR3 is TGTGCCAGCAGCGTAGGTATTAACACTGAAGCTTTCTTT. Protein product: CASSVGINTEAFF. The chain links TRBV9 to TRBJ1-1; D call uncertain. Between the trimmed V and J ends, which lost 0 bases and 2 bases, there was a span of 5 bases. The CDR3 covers 13 residues. Per the germline V gene, CDR1 is SGDLS and CDR2 is YYNGEE.

CDR3 region: CASSPLGSGSQETQYF. The CDR3 nucleotides are TGTGCCAGCAGCCCCCTGGGTAGCGGGAGCCAAGAGACCCAGTACTTC. The J gene is TRBJ2-5, the V gene TRBV9; 9 positions match TRBD2. V lost 4 bases to trimming and J lost 1 base; unmatched junction nucleotides: 8. Germline CDR1 reads SGDLS; CDR2 reads YYNGEE. The CDR3 sequence is 16 residues long.